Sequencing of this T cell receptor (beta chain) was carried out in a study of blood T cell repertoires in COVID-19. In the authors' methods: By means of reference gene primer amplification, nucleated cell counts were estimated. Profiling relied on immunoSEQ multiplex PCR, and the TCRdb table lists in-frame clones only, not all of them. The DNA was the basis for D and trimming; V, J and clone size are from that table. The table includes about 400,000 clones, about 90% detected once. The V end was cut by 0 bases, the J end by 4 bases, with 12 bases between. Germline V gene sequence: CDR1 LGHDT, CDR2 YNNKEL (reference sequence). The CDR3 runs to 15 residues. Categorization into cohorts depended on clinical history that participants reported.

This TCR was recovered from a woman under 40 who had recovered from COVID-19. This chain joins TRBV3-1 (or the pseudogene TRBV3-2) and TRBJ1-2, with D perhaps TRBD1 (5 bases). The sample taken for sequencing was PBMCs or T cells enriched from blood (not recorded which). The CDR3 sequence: CASSQDRQGSYGYTF. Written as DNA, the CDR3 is TGTGCCAGCAGCCAAGACCGGCAGGGATCCTATGGCTACACCTTC.